These T cell receptor beta chains were read from a single sample in a study of Graves' ophthalmopathy and Graves' hyperthyroidism. In TCRdb, the multiplex PCR reads were re-called with MiXCR into one record per CDR3 protein. The sample shows over a million distinct CDR3 sequences, about 36% of them seen only once. Material for sequencing was peripheral blood or thyroid tissue (not recorded which). The source of these receptors is an adult man with Graves' hyperthyroidism. Each CDR3 is given with its conserved first and last residue. The D gene is left open where the match is weak. A row's size may be missing; if present it is once, few, many or a size class.

j_gene	abundance	len	d_gene	v_gene	CDR3nt	CDR3aa
TRBJ1-6	many	12	.	TRBV6-1	TGTGCCAGCAGCGGGACACCTTTACCCCTCCACTTT	CASSGTPLPLHF
TRBJ2-7	.	18	TRBD2	TRBV10-2	TGCGCCAGCAGTGCCGGACTAGCGAGGACAAAAAAACCCTACGAGCAGTACTTC	CASSAGLARTKKPYEQYF
TRBJ1-1	many	13	.	TRBV25-1	TGTGCCAGCACTTGGGCGGTTGGCACTGAAGCTTTCTTT	CASTWAVGTEAFF
TRBJ1-5	.	11	.	TRBV10-3	TGTGCCAGCAGTGAACGAGGGCCCCAGCATTTT	CASSERGPQHF
TRBJ1-6	many	16	.	TRBV7-2	TGTGCCAGCAGCTTAGATTGGACGGCGGATAATTCACCCCTCCACTTT	CASSLDWTADNSPLHF
TRBJ2-5	many	13	.	TRBV29-1	TGCAGCGTTGATTCGGCAGCGCAAGAGACCCAGTACTTC	CSVDSAAQETQYF
TRBJ1-5	once	9	.	TRBV7-2	TGTGCCAGCAGCTTGCCCCAGGGTTTT	CASSLPQGF
TRBJ2-7	.	15	.	TRBV12-3/TRBV12-4	TGTGCCAGCGCCAGGGTAAGCGGAGGGGGCTACGAGCAGTACTTC	CASARVSGGGYEQYF
TRBJ2-2	many	13	TRBD2	TRBV2	TGTGCCAACAAGCGGGAGGCGGTCGGGGAGCTGTTTTTT	CANKREAVGELFF
TRBJ2-7	.	15	TRBD1	TRBV7-9	TGTGCCAGCAGCTCCCGGACAGGGGGGGGTCACGAGCAGTACTTC	CASSSRTGGGHEQYF
TRBJ1-6	.	16	TRBD1	TRBV14	TGTGCCAGCAGCCGGGGACAGGCTATTGGAAATTCACCCCTCCACTTT	CASSRGQAIGNSPLHF
TRBJ1-4	few	15	.	TRBV12-3/TRBV12-4	TGTGCCAGCAGTTTATTTTCAGGGGATAATGAAAAACTGTTTTTT	CASSLFSGDNEKLFF
TRBJ2-7	.	15	.	TRBV19	TGTGCCAGTAGTGTCGACAGCTGGGGGGAAGACGAGCAGTACTTC	CASSVDSWGEDEQYF
TRBJ2-5	.	15	TRBD2	TRBV10-3	TGTGCCAGCAGTTACGGGACTAGCACCAAAGAGACCCAGTACTTC	CASSYGTSTKETQYF
TRBJ2-3	.	17	TRBD1	TRBV7-2	TGTGCCAGCAGCCAGGGACAGGGTGGGGGTGTGGTAGATACGCAGTATTTT	CASSQGQGGGVVDTQYF
TRBJ1-2	many	12	.	TRBV20-1	TGCAGTGCCATGGCGATGAACTATGGCTACACCTTC	CSAMAMNYGYTF
TRBJ2-2	.	15	.	TRBV9	TGTGCCAGCAGCGTCTCCGGGGAATACACCGGGGAGCTGTTTTTT	CASSVSGEYTGELFF
TRBJ2-2	many	16	.	TRBV9	TGTGCCAGCAGCTCTCACGGGGGAAGGGGCACCGGGGAGCTGTTTTTT	CASSSHGGRGTGELFF
TRBJ2-5	.	17	TRBD2	TRBV20-1	TGCAGTGCTAGCGGCCCGCTAGCGGGGGTGACCCAAGAGACCCAGTACTTC	CSASGPLAGVTQETQYF
TRBJ1-6	many	13	.	TRBV11-2	TGTGCCAGCAGCTTGGAGCAGGTTTCACCCCTCCACTTT	CASSLEQVSPLHF
TRBJ2-2	.	16	.	TRBV4-1	TGCGCCAGCAGCCCGGACAGAGACGCGAACACCGGGGAGCTGTTTTTT	CASSPDRDANTGELFF
TRBJ2-5	few	14	.	TRBV3-1	TGTGCCAGCAGCCGGATTCCGGGAAAAGAGACCCAGTACTTC	CASSRIPGKETQYF
TRBJ1-1	.	16	.	TRBV5-1	TGCGCCAGCAGCTTGACGGCGGTACTGATTGGGACTGAAGCTTTCTTT	CASSLTAVLIGTEAFF
TRBJ2-2	many	15	.	TRBV11-2	TGTGCCAGCAGCTTAGCTAGTGGTTACACCGGGGAGCTGTTTTTT	CASSLASGYTGELFF
TRBJ1-2	many	15	.	TRBV12-3/TRBV12-4	TGTGCCAGCAGTTCCAGTGGCGGAGCGGACTATGGCTACACCTTC	CASSSSGGADYGYTF
TRBJ2-7	.	15	TRBD2	TRBV20-1	TGCAGTGCTAGAGCCGATAGCGGGGGGGCCTACGAGCAGTACTTC	CSARADSGGAYEQYF
TRBJ1-3	.	21	.	TRBV4-3	TGCGCCAGCAGCCAAGAGTCTCCGATTTTTAGTGACAGATGGGCGGGAAACACCATATATTTT	CASSQESPIFSDRWAGNTIYF
TRBJ2-7	many	15	TRBD1	TRBV7-6	TGTGCCAGCTCGGGACAGGGGGCGCAGGGCTACGAGCAGTACTTC	CASSGQGAQGYEQYF
TRBJ1-1	many	15	.	TRBV20-1	TGCAGTGCTAGAGTAGACGGTCGGGGGAACACTGAAGCTTTCTTT	CSARVDGRGNTEAFF
TRBJ1-5	many	14	.	TRBV19	TGTGCCAGTAGTGATCCAGGGTCAGCTCAGCCCCAGCATTTT	CASSDPGSAQPQHF